The TCR beta chain under discussion was sequenced for a study of blood T cell repertoires in COVID-19. Across the study: Collection of acute and convalescent COVID-19 samples took place in the United States, Italy and Spain. T cells, B-cell-depleted T cells, or PBMCs supplied cDNA or gDNA.

Trimming cost V 0 bases and J 3 bases, with 6 bases left between them. This CDR3 region has 14 residues. CDR1 is MDHEN and CDR2 is SYDVKM in the germline V gene. The data were produced by immunoSEQ multiplex PCR, yet TCRdb's version contains in-frame clones alone and is incomplete. The repertoire has roughly 250,000 clones, 70% to 90% of them found once; the top ten carry 4% to 4.5%. Recruitment covered 25 or so US areas and drew participants whose ages spanned roughly 18 to 90 years. Recovery meant two consecutive negative NP/OP PCR tests, professional clearance, or resolved symptoms. The V and J genes are TRBV28 and TRBJ1-5; D is undetermined. The sample comprised PBMCs or T cells enriched from blood (not recorded which). The receptor was derived from a woman aged 30 to 39 who had recovered from COVID-19. The chain's CDR3 is CASSLWRDNQPQHF. The CDR3 DNA is TGTGCCAGCAGTTTATGGAGGGACAATCAGCCCCAGCATTTT.